The sequence of this TCR beta chain was determined in a study of blood T cell repertoires in COVID-19. The assay was immunoSEQ multiplex PCR, and TCRdb's table has in-frame clones only and misses some. The sample lists almost 250,000 clones; around 90% were seen once. Cohorts were assigned according to the clinical history that participants reported. Sequenced input: PBMCs or T cells enriched from blood (not recorded which). The source of this sequence is a woman aged 45-59 years who had recovered from COVID-19.

CDR3 DNA: TGCGCCAGCAGCCCGAAGACTGGGGCTCCAGATACGCAGTATTTT. Its translation is CASSPKTGAPDTQYF. This chain uses TRBV4-1 with TRBJ2-3; weak D call: TRBD1 (5 bases). CDR1 and CDR2 (germline): MGHRA, YSYEKL. Trimming stripped 4 bases from V and 4 bases from J, with 15 bases between. The length of the CDR3 is 15 residues.